Presented here are 24 T cell receptor beta chains from one specimen sequenced in a study of vaccination and CD4 T cells after COVID-19. Treatment defined: roughly nine-day PBMC culture with coronavirus spike peptide pools or control peptides (ViraFEST assay). Sequencing of DNA taken from cultured CD4+ T cells relied on the Oncomine TCR Beta short-read assay. Each CDR3 protein is one row after TCRdb ran MiXCR on the PCR reads. The repertoire holds some 20,000 distinct CDR3 sequences, with 45% to 50% as singletons. What these receptors recognize is not known. Sample: cultured CD4+ T cells from blood. Receptors originate from a human donor with COVID-19.

The table lists this clonotype with a few counts. The chain links TRBV7-9 to TRBJ1-5; TRBD1 matches 8 bases. The CDR3 extends over 15 amino acids. The V and J ends lost 5 bases and 2 bases, in that order; junction bases with no gene match: 5. CDR1 is SEHNR, CDR2 FQNEAQ, per germline (reference sequence). The CDR3 protein is CASSNQGAGNQPQHF. As DNA, the CDR3 is TGTGCCAGCAGCAACCAGGGGGCTGGCAATCAGCCCCAGCATTTT. Complete variable domain (other parts from reference TRBV7-9 and TRBJ1-5): DTGVSQNPRHKITKRGQNVTFRCDPISEHNRLYWYRQTLGQGPEFLTYFQNEAQLEKSRLLSDRFSAERPKGSFSTLEIQRTEQGDSAMYLCASSNQGAGNQPQHFGDGTRLSIL.

This clonotype showed up just a few times. The chain couples TRBV7-9 to TRBJ1-2; weak D call: TRBD1 (6 bases). The germline V gene has CDR1 SEHNR and CDR2 FQNEAQ (reference sequence). Trimming removed 6 bases from V and 4 bases from J, with 18 bases in between. The CDR3 totals 15 residues. In DNA, the CDR3 is TGTGCCAGCAGGCCAAGAACAGGGAACCCCTATGGCTACACCTTC. It is translated as CASRPRTGNPYGYTF.

V and J are TRBV7-2 and TRBJ2-2, with no clear D. The CDR3 consists of 14 residues. V gave up 3 bases and J gave up 4 bases, with 9 bases separating them. Germline V gene lookup returns CDR1 SGHTA and CDR2 FQGNSA. This CDR3 is CASSFGFITGELFF. The CDR3, as DNA: TGTGCCAGCAGCTTTGGATTTATCACCGGGGAGCTGTTTTTT.

The genes are TRBV7-9 and TRBJ2-7, with D perhaps assigned TRBD1 or TRBD2 (6 bases each). Deletions cut 1 base from V and 5 bases from J, with 12 bases between. The CDR3 loop spans 14 amino acids. Germline values: CDR1 SEHNR, CDR2 FQNEAQ (reference sequence). Written as DNA, the CDR3 is TGTGCCAGCAGCTTAGTGACGGGGGCCCACGAGCAGTACTTC. Encoded protein: CASSLVTGAHEQYF.

CDR3 protein: CASSVQGSGNTIYF. The DNA of the CDR3 is TGCGCCAGCAGTGTACAGGGCTCTGGAAACACCATATATTTT. The chain links TRBV10-2 to TRBJ1-3, with TRBD1 as a possible D gene (6 bases). There are 14 residues in the CDR3. The germline V and J ends were trimmed by 4 bases and 0 bases, with 7 bases remaining between them. The germline V gene encodes CDR1 WSHSY and CDR2 SAAADI.

V gene TRBV25-1 combines with J gene TRBJ2-6, with 9 bases identical to TRBD1. The J segment lost 7 bases and the V segment lost 6 bases, leaving 13 bases of the junction unmatched. Germline CDR1 and CDR2: MGHDK and SYGVNS. The CDR3 covers 17 residues. This chain's CDR3 is CASSDSGTGSFANVLTF. The CDR3 DNA reads TGTGCCAGCAGCGATTCCGGGACAGGGTCTTTCGCCAACGTCCTGACTTTC.

V and J are TRBV5-8 and TRBJ1-3, with D possibly being TRBD1 (6 bases). Trimming took 0 bases from V and 5 from J, leaving 18 bases between them. The CDR3 extends over 17 amino acids. Per germline, CDR1 SGHTS and CDR2 YDEGEE. The CDR3 is CASSLVGGRGGRNTIYF. The CDR3 coding sequence is TGTGCCAGCAGCTTGGTCGGCGGCAGGGGAGGAAGAAACACCATATATTTT.

J is TRBJ2-5 and V is TRBV5-4; D is ambiguous. Germline V lookup: CDR1 SGHNT, CDR2 YYREEE (reference sequence). Trimming left V 3 bases short and J 0 bases short, with 9 bases between. The CDR3 loop spans 14 amino acids. The CDR3 region has the DNA TGTGCCAGCAGCTCCCGACGGGACCAAGAGACCCAGTACTTC. Amino acids: CASSSRRDQETQYF.

The chain combines TRBV7-6 with TRBJ2-5; 13 bases are a match to TRBD2. Germline lookup yields CDR1 SGHVS and CDR2 FNYEAQ. The CDR3 spans 17 residues. The V and J ends lost 1 base and 8 bases, in that order; junction bases with no gene match: 10. CDR3 bases: TGTGCCAGCAGCTTAGAAGGCACTAGCGGGGGGGCTCGTACCCAGTACTTC. It is translated as CASSLEGTSGGARTQYF.

This chain links TRBV7-2 with TRBJ1-1, with a possible D match to TRBD1 (5 bases). With 5 bases removed from V and 4 bases from J, the gap between germline ends came to 11 bases. The CDR3 loop spans 13 amino acids. CDR1 is SGHTA and CDR2 is FQGNSA in the germline V gene. CDR3 amino acids: CASSGAGITEAFF. The CDR3 DNA reads TGTGCCAGCAGCGGGGCAGGGATCACTGAAGCTTTCTTT.

The chain employs TRBV6-2 or TRBV6-3 and TRBJ2-7; TRBD2 matches 7 bases. This CDR3 contains 14 residues. The V segment lost 6 bases and the J segment 0 bases; nucleotides outside the gene matches: 5. Germline V gene sequence: CDR1 MNHEY, CDR2 SVGEGT. Here the CDR3 DNA reads TGTGCCAGCAGGATGGGGGGGAGCTCCTACGAGCAGTACTTC. It encodes CASRMGGSSYEQYF.

The chain has TRBV5-1 and TRBJ2-1; 8 nucleotides align to TRBD2. V was clipped by 1 base and J by 6 bases; unmatched bases: 3. Per germline, CDR1 SGHRS and CDR2 YFSETQ. The CDR3 is 14 residues long. The CDR3 sequence is CASSLTAGGNEQFF. The DNA of the CDR3 is TGCGCCAGCAGCTTGACTGCGGGGGGCAATGAGCAGTTCTTC.

This clonotype was observed a few times. This sequence joins TRBV20-1 and TRBJ1-6; D unclear. Deletions cut 3 bases from V and 5 bases from J, with 11 bases between. Germline V gene lookup returns CDR1 DFQATT and CDR2 SNEGSKA (reference sequence). There are 14 residues in the CDR3. The CDR3 DNA reads as TGCAGTGCTAGTCCCGGGTTTGATAATTCACCCCTCCACTTT. It codes for CSASPGFDNSPLHF.

The table lists this clonotype with a few counts. This chain connects TRBV20-1 to TRBJ1-2, with TRBD1 matching 7 bases. Germline V gene data show CDR1 as DFQATT and CDR2 as SNEGSKA (reference sequence). The CDR3 loop spans 13 amino acids. The V segment lost 7 bases and the J segment 6 bases; nucleotides outside the gene matches: 11. The DNA for the CDR3 is TGCAGTGGACACACAGGGGTGTATGATGGCTACACCTTC. This gives the protein CSGHTGVYDGYTF.

The V and J genes are TRBV7-2 and TRBJ2-1; 9 nucleotides line up with TRBD2. The CDR3 sequence is 15 residues long. Unmatched junction bases numbered 5, after V lost 1 base and J lost 7 bases. Germline CDR1 reads SGHTA; CDR2 reads FQGNSA. CDR3 nucleotides: TGTGCCAGCAGCTTAGGCGGGGGGGCCATTAATGAGCAGTTCTTC. Translation gives CASSLGGGAINEQFF.

This clonotype has a handful of counts. This chain links TRBV7-8 with TRBJ2-7, with 8 bases that match TRBD2. The CDR3 has 14 amino acids. Germline lookup yields CDR1 SGHVS and CDR2 FQNEAQ. V was pared by 5 bases and J by 0 bases, with 3 bases of the junction left unmatched. CDR3 residues: CASSRTSHSYEQYF. Here the CDR3 DNA reads TGTGCCAGCAGCAGGACTAGCCACTCCTACGAGCAGTACTTC.

This chain joins TRBV5-1 and TRBJ2-7, with D hard to call. The germline gives CDR1 SGHRS, CDR2 YFSETQ. The CDR3 consists of 15 residues. V lost 0 bases, J lost 2 bases, and 12 bases lay in between. CDR3 in amino acids: CASSLAVGVTYEQYF. As DNA, the CDR3 is TGCGCCAGCAGCTTGGCCGTAGGAGTCACCTACGAGCAGTACTTC.

This clonotype came up once. This sequence joins TRBV20-1 and TRBJ2-7; 9 bases agree with TRBD2. Germline CDR1 and CDR2: DFQATT and SNEGSKA (reference sequence). The CDR3 has 15 amino acids. Trimming at V came to 3 bases and at J to 2 bases, leaving 8 bases not matched to a gene. The CDR3 coding sequence is TGCAGTGCTAGCGCCCCGGTAGCGGGGGCCTACGAGCAGTACTTC. Amino acid sequence: CSASAPVAGAYEQYF.

This clonotype was picked up a small number of times. This sequence joins TRBV7-2 and TRBJ1-3, with 7 bases matching TRBD1. The ends lost 5 bases at V and 4 bases at J; junction bases unmatched: 8. There are 15 residues in the CDR3. The germline V gene has CDR1 SGHTA and CDR2 FQGNSA. The CDR3 DNA reads as TGTGCCAGCAGCGCACAGGGGACGGGAGGAAACACCATATATTTT. This translates into CASSAQGTGGNTIYF.

V gene TRBV12-3 or TRBV12-4 combines with J gene TRBJ2-5, with TRBD1 matching 9 bases. V lost 5 bases to trimming and J lost 5 bases; unmatched junction nucleotides: 9. The CDR3 totals 15 residues. CDR3 DNA sequence: TGTGCCAGCAGTCCCCAGGACAGGGGTGGGGAGACCCAGTACTTC. This encodes CASSPQDRGGETQYF.

The V call is TRBV7-3, the J call TRBJ2-3; 9 nucleotides agree with TRBD1. The CDR3 runs to 15 residues. CDR1 and CDR2 (germline): SGHTA, FQGTGA. Germline trimming cut 5 bases from V and 6 bases from J; bases unmatched to any gene: 9. The CDR3 is CASSPGQGISDTQYF. The DNA for the CDR3 is TGTGCCAGCAGCCCGGGACAGGGAATTTCCGATACGCAGTATTTT.

CDR3 bases: TGCGGGGGGGCCCAACCTAATTCACCCCTCCACTTT. Translation: CGGAQPNSPLHF. The gene calls are TRBV20-1 and TRBJ1-6; possible D gene TRBD1, 6 bases. This CDR3 comprises 12 residues. The germline gives CDR1 DFQATT, CDR2 SNEGSKA (reference sequence).

This clonotype was observed a handful of times. V usage is TRBV24-1 and J usage is TRBJ2-2, with D uncertain. CDR1 is KGHDR, CDR2 SFDVKD, per germline. V was cut by 3 bases and J by 3 bases, with 10 bases left in between. The CDR3 is 15 residues long. CDR3 residues: CATSDVTSYTGELFF. The CDR3, as DNA: TGTGCCACCAGTGATGTGACCTCCTACACCGGGGAGCTGTTTTTT.

By share, this clonotype ranks as medium-sized. The genes are TRBV6-2 or TRBV6-3 and TRBJ1-2; 8 bases align to TRBD1. V dropped 5 bases and J dropped 4; count of bases not matched to a gene: 9. CDR1 is MNHEY, CDR2 SVGEGT, per germline. The CDR3 is 15 amino acids. CDR3 DNA sequence: TGTGCCAGCAGTCCCGGACAGGGAAGGGCCTATGGCTACACCTTC. Translating gives CASSPGQGRAYGYTF.